The T cell receptor beta chain under discussion was sequenced for a study of blood T cell repertoires in COVID-19. Turning to the study itself: Researchers got acute and convalescent COVID-19 samples from the United States, Italy and Spain.

Measured with immunoSEQ multiplex PCR; TCRdb has only the in-frame clones, and not every one. The sample has approximately 290,000 clones, 85% to 90% seen once; the top ten hold approximately 0.84%. Germline CDR1 SGHDN, CDR2 FVKESK. CDR3 length: 17 residues. The ends lost 1 base at V and 3 bases at J; junction bases unmatched: 5. The material sequenced was peripheral blood. The chain combines TRBV14 with TRBJ1-6, with 8 positions matching TRBD1. The sequence derives from a man aged 25 to 40 with acute or convalescent COVID-19. The CDR3 coding sequence is TGTGCCAGCAGCCAAGGGGACAGGCGCTACTATAATTCACCCCTCCACTTT. Its translation is CASSQGDRRYYNSPLHF.